This TCR beta chain was obtained from a study of cytomegalovirus exposure and HLA in healthy donors. Study-level points and caveats: Among CMV-associated TCR beta chains, most appeared HLA-restricted in a later analysis. Of the V segments, some could not be distinguished, including TRBV6-2 and TRBV6-3, and were excluded.

As concerns this clone: Its antigen is not known.

PCR primers comprised 60 Vbeta and 13 Jbeta primers. TCRdb's table, derived via immunoSEQ multiplex PCR, lists solely in-frame clones and lacks some. This listing includes 150,000 to 200,000 clones. The CDR3 has 13 amino acids. Trimming took off 6 bases at V and 0 bases at J, with 8 bases between the two ends. Per germline, CDR1 ENHRY and CDR2 SYGVKD. The gene calls are TRBV10-3 and TRBJ1-2; the D is unclear. The origin of this receptor is a man aged 25 to 40 in good health and CMV-seronegative. The sequencing sample was made of PBMCs. CDR3 residues: CAIRIQANYGYTF. The CDR3 DNA reads TGTGCCATCAGAATACAAGCTAACTATGGCTACACCTTC.